This T cell receptor (beta chain) was recovered during a study of response to subunit inactivated influenza vaccine. General study results and limits: Each seasonal influenza vaccination, the authors suggested, recruits few new T cells.

TCRdb used MiXCR to reprocess the RT-PCR reads, holding one entry per CDR3 protein. The repertoire has roughly 460,000 distinct CDR3 sequences, approximately 9.9% of them found once; the top ten carry about 12%. Germline CDR1 SGHRS, CDR2 YFSETQ. The CDR3 sequence is 17 residues long. J lost 7 bases, V lost 0 bases, and 11 bases had no gene match. This clonotype was observed a handful of times. As yet, its antigen is unknown. V is TRBV5-1 and J is TRBJ2-2; TRBD1 aligns across 8 bases. The sequenced sample was PBMCs from blood, obtained about 6 weeks after vaccination. This TCR came from a man over 45 who received an inactivated influenza vaccine. The CDR3: CASSLATGRGHGGELFF. The CDR3 coding sequence is TGCGCCAGCAGCTTGGCCACGGGCAGGGGGCATGGCGGGGAGCTGTTTTTT.